The 30 T cell receptor beta chains below were found in one sample sequenced in a study of blood T cell repertoires in COVID-19. Clones were sequenced by immunoSEQ multiplex PCR, and TCRdb holds only the in-frame ones, with some missing. The sample consists of 180,000 or so clones, 65% to 90% of them appearing once. Material for sequencing was peripheral blood. The receptors were sampled from a man aged 60 to 75 with acute or convalescent COVID-19.

The chain recombines TRBV30 with TRBJ2-2; D gene unclear. V lost 4 bases, J lost 3 bases, and 9 bases lay in between. This CDR3 spans 13 amino acids. The germline gives CDR1 GTSNPN, CDR2 SVGIG (reference sequence). The CDR3 sequence is CAWTEQYTGELFF. CDR3 DNA sequence: TGTGCCTGGACAGAACAGTACACCGGGGAGCTGTTTTTT.

Comments on this clone: Distinct nucleotide sequences in the sample also encode this CDR3. The rearrangement joins TRBV18 to TRBJ2-3; a weak D match, TRBD1 (5 bases). Germline V gene lookup returns CDR1 KGHSH and CDR2 LQKENI. Deletions cut 3 bases from V and 1 base from J, with 11 bases between. The CDR3 is made up of 15 amino acids. CDR3 DNA: TGTGCCAGCTCACCTTTGCAGGGCCGCACAGATACGCAGTATTTT. Translating gives CASSPLQGRTDTQYF. The variable domain in full, with the rest retrieved from reference TRBV18 and TRBJ2-3, is NAGVMQNPRHLVRRRGQEARLRCSPMKGHSHVYWYRQLPEEGLKFMVYLQKENIIDESGMPKERFSAEFPKEGPSILRIQQVVRGDSAAYFCASSPLQGRTDTQYFGPGTRLTVL.

For the CDR3, the DNA is TGCGCCAGCAGCCTGGGGAACGCGCCTGGGAGTGAGCAGTACTTC. It encodes CASSLGNAPGSEQYF. The gene calls are TRBV5-1 and TRBJ2-7, with D tentatively TRBD2 (5 bases). V dropped 4 bases and J dropped 7 bases, with 21 bases sitting between them. The CDR3 consists of 15 residues. Germline assignment: CDR1 SGHRS and CDR2 YFSETQ.

This chain links TRBV5-1 with TRBJ1-2, with 9 positions matching TRBD1. CDR3 length: 13 residues. Germline V gene data show CDR1 as SGHRS and CDR2 as YFSETQ. V lost 4 bases and J lost 6; bases outside the gene matches: 4. CDR3: CASSNGQGNGYTF. The CDR3 nucleotides are TGCGCCAGCAGCAACGGACAGGGGAATGGCTACACCTTC. Based on the CDR3 plus reference TRBV5-1 and TRBJ1-2, the full variable domain is KAGVTQTPRYLIKTRGQQVTLSCSPISGHRSVSWYQQTPGQGLQFLFEYFSETQRNKGNFPGRFSGRQFSNSRSEMNVSTLELGDSALYLCASSNGQGNGYTFGSGTRLTVV.

The gene calls are TRBV7-3 and TRBJ1-2, with D maybe TRBD1 (6 bases). Trimming took off 2 bases at V and 4 bases at J, with 14 bases between the two ends. Germline loops: CDR1 SGHTA, CDR2 FQGTGA. This CDR3 has 15 residues. In nucleotides, the CDR3 is TGTGCCAGCAGCTTAGGCCCGGGACACTCCTATGGCTACACCTTC. Translated, it gives CASSLGPGHSYGYTF.

This clone has only a few counts. The chain links TRBV27 to TRBJ2-5; no reliable D call. V lost 1 base, J lost 0 bases, and 6 bases lay in between. The germline gives CDR1 MNHEY, CDR2 SMNVEV (reference sequence). The CDR3 loop spans 14 amino acids. The CDR3 DNA is TGTGCCAGCAGTTTATTGGGCCACCAAGAGACCCAGTACTTC. This gives the protein CASSLLGHQETQYF.

This clone has a handful of counts. The V and J genes are TRBV5-5 and TRBJ2-7, with 9 bases fitting TRBD1. This CDR3 region has 17 residues. Germline V CDR1 and CDR2: SGHKS, YYEKEE (reference sequence). The ends lost 0 bases at V and 2 bases at J; junction bases unmatched: 9. CDR3 in DNA: TGTGCCAGCAGCTTGGCCCCGGGACAGGGAAATACCTACGAGCAGTACTTC. This gives the protein CASSLAPGQGNTYEQYF.

This clone was seen once. CDR3: CASSFDRGYQPQHF. As DNA, the CDR3 is TGTGCCAGCAGTTTCGACAGGGGCTATCAGCCCCAGCATTTT. The chain uses TRBV28 and TRBJ1-5; TRBD1 agrees at 8 bases. Germline CDR1 is MDHEN and CDR2 is SYDVKM. The CDR3 spans 14 residues. V was clipped by 3 bases and J by 5 bases; unmatched bases: 3.

Comments on this clone: The sample has other DNA sequences that encode this CDR3 too. The gene calls are TRBV27 and TRBJ1-6, with D possibly being TRBD1 (5 bases). Trimming cost V 2 bases and J 8 bases, with 10 bases left between them. Germline CDR1 reads MNHEY; CDR2 reads SMNVEV (reference sequence). The CDR3 is 14 amino acids. The DNA for the CDR3 is TGTGCCAGCAGTTTAAGGGGTAGGGATTCACCCCTCCACTTT. Amino acids: CASSLRGRDSPLHF.

The V gene is TRBV19, the J gene TRBJ2-5, with a tentative D call TRBD2 (5 bases). The CDR3 has 14 amino acids. The V and J ends lost 3 bases and 5 bases respectively, with 13 bases between them. The germline CDR1 and CDR2 sequences are LNHDA and SQIVND (reference sequence). CDR3 bases: TGTGCCAGTAGTATCACGGTTTCGGGGGAGACCCAGTACTTC. This sequence encodes CASSITVSGETQYF.

The rearrangement links TRBV29-1 to TRBJ1-1; D perhaps matches TRBD1 (5 bases). Trimming left V 4 bases short and J 4 bases short, with 19 bases between. The CDR3 extends over 15 amino acids. CDR1 SQVTM and CDR2 ANQGSEA come from the germline V gene. Here the CDR3 DNA reads TGCAGCGTTGTTGTAACGGCCTCCAGGGTCACTGAAGCTTTCTTT. Protein sequence: CSVVVTASRVTEAFF. Combining the CDR3 with reference TRBV29-1 and TRBJ1-1 gives the whole variable domain SAVISQKPSRDICQRGTSLTIQCQVDSQVTMMFWYRQQPGQSLTLIATANQGSEATYESGFVIDKFPISRPNLTFSTLTVSNMSPEDSSIYLCSVVVTASRVTEAFFGQGTRLTVV.

This chain connects TRBV7-9 to TRBJ2-5, with TRBD1 matching over 7 bases. The CDR3 sequence is 14 residues long. The V segment lost 0 bases and the J segment 5 bases; nucleotides outside the gene matches: 3. Germline V gene data show CDR1 as SEHNR and CDR2 as FQNEAQ (reference sequence). For the CDR3, the DNA is TGTGCCAGCAGCTTAGCCATGGACAGGGAGACCCAGTACTTC. Its protein is CASSLAMDRETQYF. The variable domain in full, completed from reference TRBV7-9 and TRBJ2-5, reads DTGVSQNPRHKITKRGQNVTFRCDPISEHNRLYWYRQTLGQGPEFLTYFQNEAQLEKSRLLSDRFSAERPKGSFSTLEIQRTEQGDSAMYLCASSLAMDRETQYFGPGTRLLVL.

This chain uses TRBV28 with TRBJ1-2; no clear D gene. Germline CDR1 and CDR2: MDHEN and SYDVKM. V was clipped by 5 bases and J by 8 bases, with 12 bases between them. There are 12 residues in the CDR3. For the CDR3, the DNA is TGTGCCAGCAGTCAATATAAACGGGGCTACACCTTC. It yields the protein CASSQYKRGYTF.

This chain connects TRBV29-1 to TRBJ1-4; 9 bases agree with TRBD1. Germline loops: CDR1 SQVTM, CDR2 ANQGSEA. With 5 bases clipped from V and 8 bases from J, the junction kept 6 bases outside the gene matches. The length of the CDR3 is 13 residues. Here the CDR3 DNA reads TGCAGCGTTTTGGACAGGGGCTTGGAAAAACTGTTTTTT. This sequence encodes CSVLDRGLEKLFF.

This clone was detected only once. CDR3 DNA: TGTGCCAGAAGTCGAGGGTATAGCAATCAGCCCCAGCATTTT. Amino acids: CARSRGYSNQPQHF. V gene TRBV5-3 combines with J gene TRBJ1-5; D is undetermined. TRBV5-3 is placed among ORFs of uncertain function. This CDR3 comprises 14 residues. V lost 5 bases to trimming and J lost 0 bases, with 9 bases between them.

The rearrangement links TRBV5-6 to TRBJ2-6; D might be TRBD1 (6 bases). Germline loops: CDR1 SGHDT, CDR2 YYEEEE. This CDR3 is built from 17 residues. With 1 base removed from V and 0 bases from J, the gap between germline ends came to 11 bases. The CDR3 sequence: CASSLYGDNSGANVLTF. DNA of the CDR3: TGTGCCAGCAGCTTGTACGGGGACAACTCTGGGGCCAACGTCCTGACTTTC.

V usage is TRBV28 and J usage is TRBJ2-2; D may be TRBD2 (5 bases). Between the trimmed V and J ends, which lost 2 bases and 4 bases, there was a span of 11 bases. CDR1 is MDHEN, CDR2 SYDVKM, per germline. The length of the CDR3 is 15 residues. The CDR3 protein is CASSLGSGGTGELFF. As DNA, the CDR3 is TGTGCCAGCAGTTTAGGGAGCGGCGGCACCGGGGAGCTGTTTTTT.

V usage is TRBV5-5 and J usage is TRBJ2-3; D is possibly TRBD1 (5 bases). Germline V gives CDR1 SGHKS, CDR2 YYEKEE (reference sequence). The CDR3 has 15 residues. Trimming cost V 0 bases and J 5 bases, with 13 bases left between them. The CDR3 DNA follows: TGTGCCAGCAGCTTGGGTGTGGGGCTGGGAGATACGCAGTATTTT. It specifies CASSLGVGLGDTQYF.

This chain connects TRBV18 to TRBJ2-7; D is unclear. This CDR3 contains 13 residues. Per germline, CDR1 KGHSH and CDR2 LQKENI. The ends were cut back, 3 bases at V and 3 bases at J, with 9 bases in the middle. CDR3 in DNA: TGTGCCAGCTCACCCCCCGGGTTCTACGAGCAGTACTTC. This codes for CASSPPGFYEQYF.

The J gene is TRBJ1-4, the V gene TRBV7-9; TRBD1 matches 7 bases. With V trimmed by 5 bases and J by 7 bases, 7 bases remained unmatched. CDR3 length: 14 residues. Looked up from germline, CDR1 is SEHNR and CDR2 is FQNEAQ (reference sequence). The CDR3 sequence: CASSVRGIGEKLFF. CDR3 DNA sequence: TGTGCCAGCAGCGTCAGGGGGATAGGTGAAAAACTGTTTTTT.

V and J are TRBV2 and TRBJ2-7; TRBD1 is a possible D gene (7 bases). CDR1 is SNHLY, CDR2 FYNNEI, per germline. Trimming pared 6 bases from V and 2 bases from J, leaving 14 bases between. This CDR3 region has 14 residues. CDR3: CASSRQGGPYEQYF. Written as DNA, the CDR3 is TGTGCCAGCAGCCGACAGGGAGGACCCTACGAGCAGTACTTC.

The gene calls are TRBV3-1 (or the pseudogene TRBV3-2) and TRBJ1-1, with 7 bases that match TRBD1. Trimming removed 4 bases from V and 7 bases from J; junction bases left unmatched: 0. Germline V gene sequence: CDR1 LGHDT, CDR2 YNNKEL (reference sequence). CDR3 length equals 11 residues. The CDR3, as DNA: TGTGCCAGCAGCCGGACAGGTGAAGCTTTCTTT. Its translation: CASSRTGEAFF.

This rearrangement joins TRBV3-1 (or the pseudogene TRBV3-2) to TRBJ1-3, with D uncertain. Between the trimmed V and J ends, which lost 2 bases and 4 bases, there was a span of 15 bases. The CDR3 is 16 residues long. Germline V gene sequence: CDR1 LGHDT, CDR2 YNNKEL (reference sequence). As DNA, the CDR3 is TGTGCCAGCAGCCAACTCGCGGGAATTTCAGGAAACACCATATATTTT. Amino acid sequence: CASSQLAGISGNTIYF.

The chain is built from TRBV29-1 and TRBJ1-1, with D unclear. Trimming stripped 8 bases from V and 2 bases from J, with 15 bases between. This CDR3 spans 13 amino acids. Germline V CDR1 and CDR2: SQVTM, ANQGSEA. In DNA form, the CDR3 reads TGCAGCTCAATACTGGAGGGTAACACTGAAGCTTTCTTT. Amino acids: CSSILEGNTEAFF.

V and J are TRBV6-4 and TRBJ2-1; tentatively, D is TRBD1 (5 bases). The V and J ends lost 11 bases and 0 bases respectively, with 23 bases between them. Germline loops: CDR1 MRHNA, CDR2 SNTAGT. There are 17 residues in the CDR3. The CDR3 bases are TGTGCCTCCTCAGGGCCTGCGTCTAGAAGCTCCTACAATGAGCAGTTCTTC. Its translation is CASSGPASRSSYNEQFF.

This rearrangement joins TRBV5-5 to TRBJ1-2; TRBD1 aligns across 10 bases. The CDR3 length is 16 residues. J lost 2 bases, V lost 4 bases, and 8 bases had no gene match. Germline lookup yields CDR1 SGHKS and CDR2 YYEKEE (reference sequence). CDR3 sequence: CASSRGQGLGNYGYTF. The CDR3 DNA reads TGTGCCAGCAGCCGGGGACAGGGGCTGGGGAACTATGGCTACACCTTC.

The rearrangement joins TRBV7-3 to TRBJ2-1; weak D call: TRBD1 (5 bases). CDR1 is SGHTA, CDR2 FQGTGA, per germline. V shed 5 bases and J shed 10 bases, with 12 bases lying between them. CDR3 size: 12 residues. This CDR3 is CASSLPKGEQFF. In DNA, the CDR3 is TGTGCCAGCAGCCTCCCCAAGGGGGAGCAGTTCTTC.

This clone was detected a few times. The chain carries TRBV10-3 and TRBJ2-3; TRBD2 matches at 8 bases. J lost 5 bases, V lost 0 bases, and 10 bases had no gene match. The germline V gene has CDR1 ENHRY and CDR2 SYGVKD. CDR3 size: 17 residues. CDR3 residues: CAISESLIAGRGDTQYF. Written as DNA, the CDR3 is TGTGCCATCAGTGAGTCGTTGATAGCGGGACGGGGAGATACGCAGTATTTT.

V usage is TRBV5-1 and J usage is TRBJ1-3, with D tentatively TRBD1 (6 bases). CDR3 size: 16 residues. Germline lookup yields CDR1 SGHRS and CDR2 YFSETQ. V shed 0 bases and J shed 2 bases, with 12 bases lying between them. CDR3 in DNA: TGCGCCAGCAGCTTGGAGGGCAGGGGTGCTGGAAACACCATATATTTT. It specifies CASSLEGRGAGNTIYF.

V usage is TRBV10-2 and J usage is TRBJ2-7, with 7 bases identical to TRBD2. Germline loops: CDR1 WSHSY, CDR2 SAAADI. The CDR3 is 13 residues long. Germline trimming cut 8 bases from V and 3 bases from J; bases unmatched to any gene: 7. The CDR3 spells CASSPGGSYEQYF. In nucleotides, the CDR3 is TGCGCCAGCTCTCCTGGCGGGAGCTACGAGCAGTACTTC.